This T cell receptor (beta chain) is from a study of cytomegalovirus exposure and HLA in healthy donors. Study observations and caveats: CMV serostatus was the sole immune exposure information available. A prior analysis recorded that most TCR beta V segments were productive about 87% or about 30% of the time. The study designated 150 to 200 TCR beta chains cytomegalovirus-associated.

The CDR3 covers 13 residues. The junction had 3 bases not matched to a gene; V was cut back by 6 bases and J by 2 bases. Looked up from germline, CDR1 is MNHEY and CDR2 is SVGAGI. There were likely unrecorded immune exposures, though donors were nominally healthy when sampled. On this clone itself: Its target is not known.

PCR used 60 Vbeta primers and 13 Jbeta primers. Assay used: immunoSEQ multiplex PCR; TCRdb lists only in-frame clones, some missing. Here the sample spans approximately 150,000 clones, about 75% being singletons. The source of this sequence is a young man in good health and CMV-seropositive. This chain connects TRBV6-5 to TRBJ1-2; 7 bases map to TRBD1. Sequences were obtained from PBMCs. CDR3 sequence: CASSPRGNYGYTF. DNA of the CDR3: TGTGCCAGCAGCCCCAGGGGGAACTATGGCTACACCTTC.